The 28 T cell receptor beta chains listed next were all sequenced from one sample in a study of Ad26.COV2.S vaccination and SARS-CoV-2 variants. The repertoire was sequenced with immunoSEQ multiplex PCR; TCRdb's copy has only in-frame clones and lacks some. Of about 320,000 clones listed, 90% are singletons. Treatment meaning: around 19 received Ad26.COV2.S at low or high dose, single or two shots; 5 received placebo; per-sample allocation not given. Following the first vaccine or placebo injection, samples were taken on day 63. This material consisted of peripheral blood, taken in a trial of Ad26.COV2.S vaccine versus placebo. The receptors shown here come from a person aged 18-60 years who received the Ad26.COV2.S COVID-19 vaccine or a placebo.

The chain has TRBV5-4 and TRBJ2-2; 12 bases are a match to TRBD2. Germline V gene data show CDR1 as SGHNT and CDR2 as YYREEE (reference sequence). J gave up 6 bases and V 0 bases, and 6 bases lay outside the gene matches. The CDR3 contains 17 residues. CDR3 in amino acids: CASSLGLAGALAGELFF. The CDR3 DNA is TGTGCCAGCAGCTTGGGACTAGCGGGAGCTTTGGCCGGGGAGCTGTTTTTT.

This sequence joins TRBV7-2 and TRBJ1-1; D is undetermined. V lost 5 bases, J lost 1 base, and 8 bases lay in between. The CDR3 consists of 13 residues. Germline assignment: CDR1 SGHTA and CDR2 FQGNSA. The CDR3 DNA reads TGTGCCAGCAGCGCCACTCCGAACACTGAAGCTTTCTTT. Residues: CASSATPNTEAFF. The full variable domain, rest sourced from reference TRBV7-2 and TRBJ1-1, is GAGVSQSPSNKVTEKGKDVELRCDPISGHTALYWYRQSLGQGLEFLIYFQGNSAPDKSGLPSDRFSAERTGGSVSTLTIQRTQQEDSAVYLCASSATPNTEAFFGQGTRLTVV.

The rearrangement links TRBV7-9 to TRBJ2-3, with D maybe TRBD1 (6 bases). Germline V gene lookup returns CDR1 SEHNR and CDR2 FQNEAQ (reference sequence). The V and J ends lost 0 bases and 4 bases respectively, with 14 bases between them. This CDR3 has 16 amino acids. CDR3 protein: CASSLAEVPGADTQYF. CDR3 coding DNA: TGTGCCAGCAGCTTAGCAGAGGTACCAGGGGCAGATACGCAGTATTTT.

CDR3 coding DNA: TGCAGCGTGGACAGGAAGGGAACTGAAGCTTTCTTT. Amino acids: CSVDRKGTEAFF. V and J are TRBV29-1 and TRBJ1-1; 7 positions agree with TRBD1. The germline CDR1 and CDR2 sequences are SQVTM and ANQGSEA. CDR3 length: 12 residues. The trim removed 6 bases at V and 5 bases at J, leaving 6 bases unmatched.

This chain links TRBV15 with TRBJ2-1; 8 positions agree with TRBD2. CDR1 and CDR2 from the germline V gene are LNHNV and YYDKDF (reference sequence). V was clipped by 7 bases and J by 4 bases; unmatched bases: 6. There are 14 residues in the CDR3. CDR3 DNA sequence: TGTGCCACCAAACCTAGCGGGCCATACAATGAGCAGTTCTTC. The encoded protein is CATKPSGPYNEQFF.

This rearrangement joins TRBV11-2 to TRBJ2-1; D is unresolved. This CDR3 spans 15 amino acids. The ends were cut back, 2 bases at V and 3 bases at J, with 11 bases in the middle. Looked up from germline, CDR1 is SGHAT and CDR2 is FQNNGV. The CDR3 loop is CASSLFGSYYNEQFF. The DNA for the CDR3 is TGTGCCAGCAGCTTATTCGGTAGCTACTACAATGAGCAGTTCTTC.

This chain uses TRBV18 with TRBJ1-6, with no clear D. V was trimmed by 2 bases and J by 10 bases, leaving 9 bases between them. Germline V gives CDR1 KGHSH, CDR2 LQKENI. The CDR3 runs to 13 residues. CDR3 sequence reads: CASSPKTFSPLHF. CDR3 in DNA: TGTGCCAGCTCACCAAAGACATTCTCACCCCTCCACTTT. The complete variable domain, with remaining parts taken from reference TRBV18 and TRBJ1-6, reads NAGVMQNPRHLVRRRGQEARLRCSPMKGHSHVYWYRQLPEEGLKFMVYLQKENIIDESGMPKERFSAEFPKEGPSILRIQQVVRGDSAAYFCASSPKTFSPLHFGNGTRLTVT.

Many counts were recorded for this clone. This sequence joins TRBV4-1 and TRBJ2-5, with D unresolved. Germline-derived CDR1 and CDR2 are MGHRA and YSYEKL. Trimming shortened V by 0 bases and J by 5 bases, and 4 bases separated the two germline ends. CDR3 size: 12 residues. The CDR3 region is CASSQDMETQYF. The CDR3, as DNA: TGCGCCAGCAGCCAAGATATGGAGACCCAGTACTTC.

CDR3 coding DNA: TGCGCCAGCAGCCCCGGACAGGGTTCCTACGAGCAGTACTTC. This translates into CASSPGQGSYEQYF. This rearrangement joins TRBV4-1 to TRBJ2-7; 8 bases line up with TRBD1. Trimming removed 4 bases from V and 1 base from J; junction bases left unmatched: 3. This CDR3 spans 14 amino acids. Germline V gives CDR1 MGHRA, CDR2 YSYEKL.

The chain is built from TRBV6-2 or TRBV6-3 and TRBJ1-1; D is ambiguous. Germline CDR1 is MNHEY and CDR2 is SVGEGT. V was shortened by 1 base and J by 10 bases, with 10 bases between the two germline ends. This CDR3 has 12 amino acids. The CDR3 DNA is TGTGCCAGCAGTTACTTCACGGACCCAGCTTTCTTT. Translation gives CASSYFTDPAFF.

This CDR3 reads CAIRGTGDNEKLFF. CDR3 DNA sequence: TGTGCCATCAGGGGGACAGGGGATAATGAAAAACTGTTTTTT. The chain links TRBV10-3 to TRBJ1-4; 10 bases are shared with TRBD1. Unmatched junction bases numbered 2, after V lost 6 bases and J lost 4 bases. Germline V gene data show CDR1 as ENHRY and CDR2 as SYGVKD. This CDR3 is built from 14 residues.

The V and J genes are TRBV12-3 or TRBV12-4 and TRBJ1-2, with D possibly TRBD1 on 6 matching bases. The V and J ends lost 6 bases and 6 bases respectively, with 14 bases between them. This CDR3 comprises 13 residues. CDR3 in DNA: TGTGCCAGCAGCTACAGGGTTGGGGATGGCTACACCTTC. Translated, it gives CASSYRVGDGYTF.

The chain links TRBV4-1 to TRBJ2-7; TRBD1 matches 8 bases. Per germline, CDR1 MGHRA and CDR2 YSYEKL. The CDR3 runs 15 residues. With V trimmed by 4 bases and J by 0 bases, 5 bases remained unmatched. The CDR3 loop is CASSRQGASSYEQYF. In DNA form, the CDR3 reads TGCGCCAGCAGCCGTCAGGGGGCCAGCTCCTACGAGCAGTACTTC.

This rearrangement joins TRBV5-4 to TRBJ2-7; perhaps TRBD2 as D (5 bases). The CDR3 length is 14 residues. Germline V CDR1 and CDR2: SGHNT, YYREEE (reference sequence). V was shortened by 4 bases and J by 2 bases, with 13 bases between the two germline ends. The CDR3: CASSPGGPPYEQYF. The CDR3 DNA reads TGTGCCAGCAGCCCCGGAGGCCCCCCCTACGAGCAGTACTTC. Drawing the rest from reference TRBV5-4 and TRBJ2-7, the complete variable domain is ETGVTQSPTHLIKTRGQQVTLRCSSQSGHNTVSWYQQALGQGPQFIFQYYREEENGRGNFPPRFSGLQFPNYSSELNVNALELDDSALYLCASSPGGPPYEQYFGPGTRLTVT.

This chain joins TRBV7-8 and TRBJ1-4; no reliable D call. With 0 bases removed from V and 5 bases from J, the gap between germline ends came to 7 bases. The CDR3 is made up of 14 amino acids. The germline gives CDR1 SGHVS, CDR2 FQNEAQ. Here the CDR3 reads CASSLAAGNEKLFF. The CDR3 nucleotides are TGTGCCAGCAGCTTAGCGGCCGGGAATGAAAAACTGTTTTTT.

The CDR3 DNA follows: TGTGCCAGCAGTGACCCCAGGGGGCGGGTTTCAGGGGAGCAGTTCTTC. Its protein is CASSDPRGRVSGEQFF. The chain carries TRBV2 and TRBJ2-1, with 8 nucleotides matching TRBD1. CDR1 and CDR2 (germline): SNHLY, FYNNEI. This CDR3 has 16 residues. V was pared by 3 bases and J by 10 bases, with 14 bases of the junction left unmatched.

The chain joins TRBV10-3 to TRBJ2-7, with D tentatively TRBD1 (5 bases). Germline V gene data show CDR1 as ENHRY and CDR2 as SYGVKD. This CDR3 region has 13 residues. V lost 10 bases and J 5 bases, leaving 18 bases between the germline ends. The CDR3 nucleotides read TGTGCCACCCGGTGGGGCGAGTGGGACGAGCAGTACGTC. The encoded protein is CATRWGEWDEQYV.

The chain is built from TRBV12-3 or TRBV12-4 and TRBJ1-2, with D maybe TRBD1 (6 bases). V was shortened by 4 bases and J by 6 bases, with 12 bases between the two germline ends. The CDR3 has 13 residues. The CDR3 loop reads CASSSGRGNGYTF. CDR3 in DNA: TGTGCCAGCAGTTCGGGCAGGGGCAATGGCTACACCTTC.

The V and J genes are TRBV12-3 or TRBV12-4 and TRBJ2-5; D gene ambiguous. With 5 bases removed from V and 4 bases from J, the gap between germline ends came to 5 bases. CDR3 length equals 11 residues. CDR3 amino acids: CASSIRETQYF. The CDR3 DNA reads as TGTGCCAGCAGTATTCGAGAGACCCAGTACTTC.

This clone was picked up one time. The V gene is TRBV18, the J gene TRBJ2-1; 8 nucleotides agree with TRBD2. The CDR3 totals 16 residues. The trim removed 0 bases at V and 8 bases at J, leaving 9 bases unmatched. Germline V lookup: CDR1 KGHSH, CDR2 LQKENI. This CDR3 is CASSPPVGTSLDEQFF. In nucleotides, the CDR3 is TGTGCCAGCTCACCACCGGTCGGGACTAGTCTTGATGAGCAGTTCTTC. The full variable domain, rest sourced from reference TRBV18 and TRBJ2-1, is NAGVMQNPRHLVRRRGQEARLRCSPMKGHSHVYWYRQLPEEGLKFMVYLQKENIIDESGMPKERFSAEFPKEGPSILRIQQVVRGDSAAYFCASSPPVGTSLDEQFFGPGTRLTVL.

This chain uses TRBV4-2 with TRBJ1-2; 8 bases agree with TRBD1. The V gene's germline CDR1 is LGHNA and CDR2 YNFKEQ. The ends lost 0 bases at V and 2 bases at J; junction bases unmatched: 5. The CDR3 is 16 amino acids. CDR3 sequence (DNA): TGTGCCAGCAGCCAAGATCCCGGACAGGGAAACTATGGCTACACCTTC. Translation gives CASSQDPGQGNYGYTF.

The chain carries TRBV28 and TRBJ2-3; TRBD1 agrees at 10 bases. CDR1 is MDHEN, CDR2 SYDVKM, per germline. This CDR3 spans 16 amino acids. Trimming cost V 7 bases and J 11 bases; bases outside gene matches: 18. The CDR3 sequence is CASTSVGTGAGGEQYF. The CDR3 DNA sequence: TGTGCCAGCACGTCCGTCGGGACAGGGGCCGGTGGGGAGCAGTATTTT.

The rearrangement links TRBV24-1 to TRBJ2-2; maybe TRBD1 (5 bases). Trimming cost V 7 bases and J 4 bases, with 6 bases left between them. Germline CDR1 and CDR2: KGHDR and SFDVKD. The length of the CDR3 is 12 residues. The CDR3, as DNA: TGTGCCACCAGAGGGGTCACCGGGGAGCTGTTTTTT. Residues: CATRGVTGELFF.

The genes are TRBV7-9 and TRBJ2-4; D is ambiguous. CDR1 and CDR2 (germline): SEHNR, FQNEAQ (reference sequence). The V and J ends lost 5 bases and 0 bases respectively, with 14 bases between them. The CDR3 contains 16 residues. CDR3 bases: TGTGCCAGCAGCCAGGACGGCCTAATAGCCAAAAACATTCAGTACTTC. This encodes CASSQDGLIAKNIQYF.

This clone appeared once. The chain links TRBV11-3 to TRBJ2-1; D uncertain. The CDR3 length is 17 residues. V lost 3 bases and J 4 bases, leaving 19 bases between the germline ends. The germline CDR1 and CDR2 sequences are SGHNT and YENEEA. CDR3 in amino acids: CASSFRIGPMGYNEQFF. Here the CDR3 DNA reads TGTGCCAGCAGCTTTCGAATCGGGCCTATGGGATACAATGAGCAGTTCTTC.

The gene calls are TRBV4-1 and TRBJ1-2, with a possible D match to TRBD1 (5 bases). The germline gives CDR1 MGHRA, CDR2 YSYEKL. The CDR3 has 14 amino acids. The V and J ends lost 1 base and 5 bases respectively, with 11 bases between them. The DNA for the CDR3 is TGCGCCAGCAGCCAAGGGAGGGGTGGGTATGGCTACACCTTC. Its translation is CASSQGRGGYGYTF.

This chain joins TRBV6-5 and TRBJ2-1; a weak D match, TRBD1 (5 bases). The CDR3 totals 15 residues. Trimming left V 6 bases short and J 7 bases short, with 19 bases between. From germline, CDR1 is MNHEY and CDR2 SVGAGI. Here the CDR3 reads CASRRTSSGRNEQFF. CDR3 coding DNA: TGTGCCAGCAGGCGGACATCCTCCGGCCGGAATGAGCAGTTCTTC.

This chain connects TRBV7-9 to TRBJ2-2; either TRBD1 or TRBD2 may fit D (6 bases each). There are 17 residues in the CDR3. V shed 2 bases and J shed 2 bases, with 15 bases lying between them. The germline CDR1 and CDR2 sequences are SEHNR and FQNEAQ (reference sequence). CDR3 region: CASSLSARGLNTGELFF. The CDR3 nucleotides are TGTGCCAGCAGCTTATCAGCCCGGGGGCTTAACACCGGGGAGCTGTTTTTT. Supplemented by reference TRBV7-9 and TRBJ2-2, the full variable domain reads DTGVSQNPRHKITKRGQNVTFRCDPISEHNRLYWYRQTLGQGPEFLTYFQNEAQLEKSRLLSDRFSAERPKGSFSTLEIQRTEQGDSAMYLCASSLSARGLNTGELFFGEGSRLTVL.